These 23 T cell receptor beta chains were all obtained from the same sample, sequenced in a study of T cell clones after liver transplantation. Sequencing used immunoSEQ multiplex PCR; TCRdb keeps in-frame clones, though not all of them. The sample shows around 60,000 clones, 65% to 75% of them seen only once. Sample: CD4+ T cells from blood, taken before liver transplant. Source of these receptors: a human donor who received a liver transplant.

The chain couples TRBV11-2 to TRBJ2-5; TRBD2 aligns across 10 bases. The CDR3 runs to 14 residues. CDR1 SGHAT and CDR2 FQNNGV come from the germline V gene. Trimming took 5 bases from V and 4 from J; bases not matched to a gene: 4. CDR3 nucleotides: TGTGCCAGCAGCCCCAGGACTAGCGGAGAGACCCAGTACTTC. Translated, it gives CASSPRTSGETQYF.

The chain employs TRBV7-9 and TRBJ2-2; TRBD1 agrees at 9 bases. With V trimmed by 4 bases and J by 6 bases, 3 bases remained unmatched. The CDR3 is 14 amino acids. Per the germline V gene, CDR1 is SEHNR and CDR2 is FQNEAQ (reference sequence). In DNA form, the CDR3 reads TGTGCCAGCAGCTGGACAGGGGACGCCGGGGAGCTGTTTTTT. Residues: CASSWTGDAGELFF.

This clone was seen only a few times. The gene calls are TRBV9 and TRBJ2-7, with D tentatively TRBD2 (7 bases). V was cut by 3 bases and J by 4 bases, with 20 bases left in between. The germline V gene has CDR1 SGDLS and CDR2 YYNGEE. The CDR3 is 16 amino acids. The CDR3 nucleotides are TGTGCCAGCAGCGAGGGGGAGGGTCAGTCGTCATACGAGCAGTACTTC. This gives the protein CASSEGEGQSSYEQYF. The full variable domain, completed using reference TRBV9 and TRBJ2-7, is DSGVTQTPKHLITATGQRVTLRCSPRSGDLSVYWYQQSLDQGLQFLIQYYNGEERAKGNILERFSAQQFPDLHSELNLSSLELGDSALYFCASSEGEGQSSYEQYFGPGTRLTVT.

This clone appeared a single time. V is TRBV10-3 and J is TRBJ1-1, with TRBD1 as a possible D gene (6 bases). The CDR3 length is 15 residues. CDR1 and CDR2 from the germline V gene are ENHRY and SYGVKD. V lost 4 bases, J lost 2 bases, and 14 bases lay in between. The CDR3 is CAISAIQGRNTEAFF. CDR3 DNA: TGTGCCATCAGTGCCATACAGGGAAGAAACACTGAAGCTTTCTTT.

The CDR3 DNA follows: TGTGCCAGCAGTTCTTACGAAGGACAGGGGAGGAACACCATATATTTT. Translating gives CASSSYEGQGRNTIYF. The rearrangement joins TRBV28 to TRBJ1-3; 9 bases are shared with TRBD1. Germline CDR1 MDHEN, CDR2 SYDVKM. Trimming cost V 4 bases and J 7 bases; bases outside gene matches: 11. This CDR3 is built from 16 residues.

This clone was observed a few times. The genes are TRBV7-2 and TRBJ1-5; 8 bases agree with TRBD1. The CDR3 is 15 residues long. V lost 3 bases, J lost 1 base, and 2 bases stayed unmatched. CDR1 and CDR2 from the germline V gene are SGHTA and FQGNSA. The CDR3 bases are TGTGCCAGCAGCTTCGACAGGGGAAGCAATCAGCCCCAGCATTTT. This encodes CASSFDRGSNQPQHF.

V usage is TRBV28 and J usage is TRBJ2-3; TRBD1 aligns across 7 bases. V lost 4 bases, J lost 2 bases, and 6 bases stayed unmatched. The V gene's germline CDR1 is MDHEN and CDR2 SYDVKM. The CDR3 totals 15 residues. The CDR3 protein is CASSSPGQPTDTQYF. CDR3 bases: TGTGCCAGCAGTTCACCGGGACAGCCCACAGATACGCAGTATTTT.

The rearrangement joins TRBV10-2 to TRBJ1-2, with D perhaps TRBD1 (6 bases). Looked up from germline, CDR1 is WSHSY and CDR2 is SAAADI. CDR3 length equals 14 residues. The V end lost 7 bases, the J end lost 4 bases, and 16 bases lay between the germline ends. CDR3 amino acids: CASMRQDDRYGYTF. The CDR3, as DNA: TGCGCCAGCATGAGACAGGATGATCGCTATGGCTACACCTTC.

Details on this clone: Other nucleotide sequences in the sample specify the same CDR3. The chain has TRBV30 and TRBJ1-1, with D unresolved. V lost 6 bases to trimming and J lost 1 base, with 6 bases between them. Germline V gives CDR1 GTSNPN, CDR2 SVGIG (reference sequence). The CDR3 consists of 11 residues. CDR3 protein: CACERNTEAFF. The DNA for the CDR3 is TGTGCCTGTGAGAGGAACACTGAAGCTTTCTTT.

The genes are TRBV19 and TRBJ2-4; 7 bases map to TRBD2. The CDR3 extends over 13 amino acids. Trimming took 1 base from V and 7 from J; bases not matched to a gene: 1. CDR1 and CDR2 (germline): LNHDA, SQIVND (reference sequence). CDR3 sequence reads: CASSIGGGNIQYF. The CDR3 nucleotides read TGTGCCAGTAGTATAGGGGGAGGGAACATTCAGTACTTC.

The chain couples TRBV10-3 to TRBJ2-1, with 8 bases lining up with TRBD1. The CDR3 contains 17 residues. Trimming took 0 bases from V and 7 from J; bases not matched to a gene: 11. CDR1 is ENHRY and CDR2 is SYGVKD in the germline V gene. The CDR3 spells CAISESNKGQVLNEQFF. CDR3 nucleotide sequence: TGTGCCATCAGTGAGTCGAACAAGGGACAGGTTCTTAATGAGCAGTTCTTC.

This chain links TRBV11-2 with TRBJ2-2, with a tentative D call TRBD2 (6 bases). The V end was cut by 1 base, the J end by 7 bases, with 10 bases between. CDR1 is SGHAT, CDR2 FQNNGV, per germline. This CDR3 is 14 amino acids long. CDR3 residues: CASSLVGGGGELFF. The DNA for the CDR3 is TGTGCCAGCAGCTTAGTCGGGGGTGGCGGGGAGCTGTTTTTT.

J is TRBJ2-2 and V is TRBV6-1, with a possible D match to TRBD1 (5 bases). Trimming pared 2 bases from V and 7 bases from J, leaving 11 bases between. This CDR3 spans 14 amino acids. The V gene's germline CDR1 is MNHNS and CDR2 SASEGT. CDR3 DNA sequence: TGTGCCAGCAGTGAACGGCAGGGTATCGGGGAGCTGTTTTTT. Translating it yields CASSERQGIGELFF.

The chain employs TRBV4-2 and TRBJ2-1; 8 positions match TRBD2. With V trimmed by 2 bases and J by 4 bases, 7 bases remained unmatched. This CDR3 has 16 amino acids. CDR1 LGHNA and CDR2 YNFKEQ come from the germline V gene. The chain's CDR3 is CASSQSTGGVYNEQFF. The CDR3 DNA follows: TGTGCCAGCAGCCAATCCACCGGGGGGGTATACAATGAGCAGTTCTTC.

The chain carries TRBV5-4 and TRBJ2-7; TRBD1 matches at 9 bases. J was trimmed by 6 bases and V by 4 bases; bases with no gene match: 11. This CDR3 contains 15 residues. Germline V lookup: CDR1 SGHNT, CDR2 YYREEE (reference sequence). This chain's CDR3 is CASSLGQGTMFEQYF. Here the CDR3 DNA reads TGTGCCAGCAGCCTCGGACAGGGGACGATGTTCGAGCAGTACTTC.

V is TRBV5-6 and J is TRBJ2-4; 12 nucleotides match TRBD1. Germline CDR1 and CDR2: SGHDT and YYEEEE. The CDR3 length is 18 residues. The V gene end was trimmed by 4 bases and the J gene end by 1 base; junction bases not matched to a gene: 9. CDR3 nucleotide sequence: TGTGCCAGCAGCACCGTCCCGGGACAGGGGGCGGCCAAAAACATTCAGTACTTC. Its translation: CASSTVPGQGAAKNIQYF. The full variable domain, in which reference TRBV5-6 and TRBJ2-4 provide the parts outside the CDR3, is DAGVTQSPTHLIKTRGQQVTLRCSPKSGHDTVSWYQQALGQGPQFIFQYYEEEERQRGNFPDRFSGHQFPNYSSELNVNALLLGDSALYLCASSTVPGQGAAKNIQYFGAGTRLSVL.

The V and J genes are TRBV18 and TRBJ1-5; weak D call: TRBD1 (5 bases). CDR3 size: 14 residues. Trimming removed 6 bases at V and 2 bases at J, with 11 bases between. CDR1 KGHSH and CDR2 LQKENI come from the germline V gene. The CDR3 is CASSQGIGNQPQHF. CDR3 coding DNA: TGTGCCAGCTCGCAGGGAATCGGCAATCAGCCCCAGCATTTT. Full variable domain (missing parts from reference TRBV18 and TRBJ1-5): NAGVMQNPRHLVRRRGQEARLRCSPMKGHSHVYWYRQLPEEGLKFMVYLQKENIIDESGMPKERFSAEFPKEGPSILRIQQVVRGDSAAYFCASSQGIGNQPQHFGDGTRLSIL.

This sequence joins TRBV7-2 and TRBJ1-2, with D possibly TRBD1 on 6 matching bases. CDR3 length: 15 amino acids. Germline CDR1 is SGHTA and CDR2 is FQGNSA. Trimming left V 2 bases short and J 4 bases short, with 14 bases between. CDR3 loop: CASSLKGGLTYGYTF. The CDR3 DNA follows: TGTGCCAGCAGCTTAAAGGGGGGGCTTACCTATGGCTACACCTTC.

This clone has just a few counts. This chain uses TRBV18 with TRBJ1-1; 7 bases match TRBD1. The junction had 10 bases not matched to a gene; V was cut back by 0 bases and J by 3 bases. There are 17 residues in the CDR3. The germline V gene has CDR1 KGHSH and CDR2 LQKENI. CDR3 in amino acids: CASSPPGGGEGYTEAFF. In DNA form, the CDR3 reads TGTGCCAGCTCACCACCAGGAGGGGGCGAGGGGTACACTGAAGCTTTCTTT.

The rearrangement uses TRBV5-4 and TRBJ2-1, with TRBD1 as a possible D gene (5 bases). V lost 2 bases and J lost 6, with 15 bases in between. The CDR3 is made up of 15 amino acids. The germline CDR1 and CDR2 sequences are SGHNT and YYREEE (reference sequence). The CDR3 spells CASSFRQGSINEQFF. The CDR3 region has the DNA TGTGCCAGCAGCTTTCGGCAGGGAAGTATCAATGAGCAGTTCTTC. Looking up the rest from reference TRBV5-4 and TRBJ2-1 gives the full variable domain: ETGVTQSPTHLIKTRGQQVTLRCSSQSGHNTVSWYQQALGQGPQFIFQYYREEENGRGNFPPRFSGLQFPNYSSELNVNALELDDSALYLCASSFRQGSINEQFFGPGTRLTVL.

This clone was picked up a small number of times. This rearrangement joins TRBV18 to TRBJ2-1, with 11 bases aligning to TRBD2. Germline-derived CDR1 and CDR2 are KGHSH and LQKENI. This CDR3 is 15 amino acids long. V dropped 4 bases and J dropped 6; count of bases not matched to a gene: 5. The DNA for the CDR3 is TGTGCCAGCTCACAAGCTAGCGGGGGGTTCAATGAGCAGTTCTTC. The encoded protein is CASSQASGGFNEQFF. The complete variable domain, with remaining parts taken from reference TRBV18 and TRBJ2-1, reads NAGVMQNPRHLVRRRGQEARLRCSPMKGHSHVYWYRQLPEEGLKFMVYLQKENIIDESGMPKERFSAEFPKEGPSILRIQQVVRGDSAAYFCASSQASGGFNEQFFGPGTRLTVL.

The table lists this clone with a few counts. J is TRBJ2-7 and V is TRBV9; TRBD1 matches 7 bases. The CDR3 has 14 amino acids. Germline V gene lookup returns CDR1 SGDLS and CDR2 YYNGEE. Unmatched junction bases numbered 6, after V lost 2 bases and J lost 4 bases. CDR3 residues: CASSVTGTEYEQYF. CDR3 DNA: TGTGCCAGCAGCGTTACCGGGACAGAATACGAGCAGTACTTC. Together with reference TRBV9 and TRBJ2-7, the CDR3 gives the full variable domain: DSGVTQTPKHLITATGQRVTLRCSPRSGDLSVYWYQQSLDQGLQFLIQYYNGEERAKGNILERFSAQQFPDLHSELNLSSLELGDSALYFCASSVTGTEYEQYFGPGTRLTVT.

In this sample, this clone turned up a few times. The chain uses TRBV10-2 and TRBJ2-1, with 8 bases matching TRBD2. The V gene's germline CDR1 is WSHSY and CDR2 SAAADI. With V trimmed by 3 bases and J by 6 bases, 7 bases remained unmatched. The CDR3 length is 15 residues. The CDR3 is CASSDGLAKGNEQFF. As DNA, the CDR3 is TGCGCCAGCAGTGATGGACTAGCTAAGGGCAATGAGCAGTTCTTC.